This TCR beta chain was identified in a study of cytomegalovirus exposure and HLA in healthy donors. Broader study findings: In vitro, a few CMV-associated chains proved specific for CMV antigens. Researchers reported in a later analysis that a missense DCLRE1C variant was tied to TCR beta V- and J-gene trimming. Cytomegalovirus status, reportedly, was diagnosed with high specificity and sensitivity by the classifier.

Notes on this clone: No antigen is known for it.

The study ran its PCR with 60 Vbeta and 13 Jbeta primers. The method was immunoSEQ multiplex PCR; TCRdb's version includes in-frame clones alone and lacks a portion of them. Here the sample spans 150,000 to 200,000 clones, around four fifths being singletons. V lost 9 bases and J lost 8; bases outside the gene matches: 6. The CDR3 has 11 residues. The V gene's germline CDR1 is MDHEN and CDR2 SYDVKM. The source is a girl aged 10 to 17 in good health and CMV-seropositive. Sequenced: PBMCs. The chain couples TRBV28 to TRBJ1-1, with 7 bases fitting TRBD1. CDR3 sequence reads: CASDTDREAFF. The CDR3 DNA reads as TGTGCCAGTGATACGGACAGGGAAGCTTTCTTT.